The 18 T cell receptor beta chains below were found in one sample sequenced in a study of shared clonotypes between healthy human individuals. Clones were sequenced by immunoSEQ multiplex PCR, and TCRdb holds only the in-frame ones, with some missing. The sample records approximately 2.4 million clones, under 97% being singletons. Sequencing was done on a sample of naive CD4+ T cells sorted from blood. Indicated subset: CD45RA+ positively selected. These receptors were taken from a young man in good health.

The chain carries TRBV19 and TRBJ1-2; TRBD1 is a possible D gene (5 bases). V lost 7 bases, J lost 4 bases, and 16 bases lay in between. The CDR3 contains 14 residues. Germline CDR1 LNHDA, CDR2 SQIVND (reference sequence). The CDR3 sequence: CASKGTPLGYGYTF. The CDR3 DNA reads TGTGCCAGTAAGGGGACCCCCTTGGGCTATGGCTACACCTTC.

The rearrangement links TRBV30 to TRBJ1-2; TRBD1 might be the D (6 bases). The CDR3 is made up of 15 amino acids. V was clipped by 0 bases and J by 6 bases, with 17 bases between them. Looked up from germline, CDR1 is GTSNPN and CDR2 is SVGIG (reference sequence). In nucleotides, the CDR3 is TGTGCCTGGAGTGTAACCCGGACAGCCACGGATGGCTACACCTTC. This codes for CAWSVTRTATDGYTF.

The CDR3 is CASKGTAGEKLFF. For the CDR3, the DNA is TGTGCCAGTAAGGGGACAGCGGGTGAAAAACTGTTTTTT. This chain links TRBV19 with TRBJ1-4; TRBD1 matches 7 bases. Germline V gene lookup returns CDR1 LNHDA and CDR2 SQIVND (reference sequence). The CDR3 sequence is 13 residues long. The V and J ends lost 7 bases and 7 bases, in that order; junction bases with no gene match: 6.

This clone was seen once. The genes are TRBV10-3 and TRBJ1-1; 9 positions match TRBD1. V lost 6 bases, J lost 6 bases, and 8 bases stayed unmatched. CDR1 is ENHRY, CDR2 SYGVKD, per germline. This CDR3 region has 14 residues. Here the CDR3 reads CAIRPDRGGAEAFF. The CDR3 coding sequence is TGTGCCATCAGACCGGACAGGGGAGGGGCTGAAGCTTTCTTT.

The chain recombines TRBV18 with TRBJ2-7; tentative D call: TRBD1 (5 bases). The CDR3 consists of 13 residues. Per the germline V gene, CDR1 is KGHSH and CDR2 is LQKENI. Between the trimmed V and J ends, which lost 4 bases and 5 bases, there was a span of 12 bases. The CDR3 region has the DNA TGTGCCAGCTCACAGGGGTTCGAAGACGAGCAGTACTTC. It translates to CASSQGFEDEQYF.

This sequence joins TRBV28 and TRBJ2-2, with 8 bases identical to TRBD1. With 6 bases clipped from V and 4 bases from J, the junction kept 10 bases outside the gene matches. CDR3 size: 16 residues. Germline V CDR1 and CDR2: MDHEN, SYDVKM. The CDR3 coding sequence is TGTGCCAGCAGCCTCCAGGGGGCGCTGGTCACCGGGGAGCTGTTTTTT. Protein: CASSLQGALVTGELFF.

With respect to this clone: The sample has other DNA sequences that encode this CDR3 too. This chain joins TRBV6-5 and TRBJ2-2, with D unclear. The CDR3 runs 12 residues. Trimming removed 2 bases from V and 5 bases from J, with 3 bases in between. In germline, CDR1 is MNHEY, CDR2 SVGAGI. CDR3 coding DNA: TGTGCCAGCAGTTACCTGACCGGGGAGCTGTTTTTT. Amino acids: CASSYLTGELFF.

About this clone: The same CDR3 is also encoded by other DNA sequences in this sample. CDR3 DNA sequence: TGCGCCAGCAGCTTGAGGCAGGGATACGGCTACACCTTC. Its protein is CASSLRQGYGYTF. This chain connects TRBV5-1 to TRBJ1-2, with TRBD1 as a possible D gene (5 bases). The germline V gene encodes CDR1 SGHRS and CDR2 YFSETQ. V was trimmed by 1 base and J by 8 bases, leaving 12 bases between them. This CDR3 has 13 amino acids.

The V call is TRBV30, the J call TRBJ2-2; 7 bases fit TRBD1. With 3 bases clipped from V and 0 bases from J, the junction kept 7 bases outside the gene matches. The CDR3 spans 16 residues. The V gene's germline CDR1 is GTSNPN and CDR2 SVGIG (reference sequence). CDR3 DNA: TGTGCCTGGAGAAATCTAGGGACAGCGAACACCGGGGAGCTGTTTTTT. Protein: CAWRNLGTANTGELFF. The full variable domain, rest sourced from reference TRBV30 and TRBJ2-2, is SQTIHQWPATLVQPVGSPLSLECTVEGTSNPNLYWYRQAAGRGLQLLFYSVGIGQISSEVPQNLSASRPQDRQFILSSKKLLLSDSGFYLCAWRNLGTANTGELFFGEGSRLTVL.

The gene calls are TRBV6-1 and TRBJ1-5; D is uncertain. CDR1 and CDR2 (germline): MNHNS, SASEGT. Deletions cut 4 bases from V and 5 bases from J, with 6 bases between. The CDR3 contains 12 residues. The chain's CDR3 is CASSVGYQPQHF. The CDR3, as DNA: TGTGCCAGCAGTGTAGGGTATCAGCCCCAGCATTTT.

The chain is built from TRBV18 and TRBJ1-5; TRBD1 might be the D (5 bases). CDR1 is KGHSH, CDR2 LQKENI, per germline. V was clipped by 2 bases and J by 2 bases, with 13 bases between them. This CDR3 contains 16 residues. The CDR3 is CASSPRQGDGNQPQHF. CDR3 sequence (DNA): TGTGCCAGCTCACCAAGGCAGGGAGACGGCAATCAGCCCCAGCATTTT.

CDR3 nucleotides: TGCGCCAGCAGTCCTCAGTGGGACGAGCAGTACTTC. It yields the protein CASSPQWDEQYF. The chain employs TRBV5-1 and TRBJ2-7, with D unclear. CDR1 and CDR2 from the germline V gene are SGHRS and YFSETQ. The CDR3 runs to 12 residues. V lost 5 bases, J lost 5 bases, and 11 bases lay in between.

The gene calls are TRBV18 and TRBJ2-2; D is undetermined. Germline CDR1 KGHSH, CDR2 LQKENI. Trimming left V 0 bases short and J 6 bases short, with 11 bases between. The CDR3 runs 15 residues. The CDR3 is CASSPPSIKSGELFF. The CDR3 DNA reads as TGTGCCAGCTCACCACCGTCGATAAAGTCCGGGGAGCTGTTTTTT.

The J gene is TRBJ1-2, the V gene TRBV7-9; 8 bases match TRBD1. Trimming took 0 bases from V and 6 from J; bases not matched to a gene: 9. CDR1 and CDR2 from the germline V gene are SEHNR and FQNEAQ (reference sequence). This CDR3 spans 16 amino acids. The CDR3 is CASSLATGANPHGYTF. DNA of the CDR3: TGTGCCAGCAGCTTAGCGACAGGGGCCAATCCCCATGGCTACACCTTC.

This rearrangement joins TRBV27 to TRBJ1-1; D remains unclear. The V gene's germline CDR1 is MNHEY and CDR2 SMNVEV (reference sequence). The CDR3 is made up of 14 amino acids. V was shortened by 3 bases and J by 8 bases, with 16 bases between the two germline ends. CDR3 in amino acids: CASSFLGPTSEAFF. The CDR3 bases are TGTGCCAGCAGTTTCCTTGGACCGACTTCCGAAGCTTTCTTT.

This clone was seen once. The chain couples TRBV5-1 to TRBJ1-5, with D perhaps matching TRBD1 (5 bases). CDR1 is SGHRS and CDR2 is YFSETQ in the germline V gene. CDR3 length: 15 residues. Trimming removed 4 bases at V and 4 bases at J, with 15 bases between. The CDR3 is CASSPGGTDNQPQHF. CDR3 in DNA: TGCGCCAGCAGCCCCGGCGGGACCGATAATCAGCCCCAGCATTTT.

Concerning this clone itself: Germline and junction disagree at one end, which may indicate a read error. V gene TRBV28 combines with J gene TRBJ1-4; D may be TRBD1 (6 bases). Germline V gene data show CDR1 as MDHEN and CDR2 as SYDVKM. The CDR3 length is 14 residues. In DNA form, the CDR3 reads TGTGCCAGCAGTTTGACAGGTTCTAATGGAAAACTGTTTTTT. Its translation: CASSLTGSNGKLFF.

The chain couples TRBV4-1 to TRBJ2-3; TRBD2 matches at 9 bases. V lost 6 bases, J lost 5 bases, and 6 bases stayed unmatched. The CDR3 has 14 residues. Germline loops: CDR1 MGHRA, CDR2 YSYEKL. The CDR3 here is CASSQREARDTQYF. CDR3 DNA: TGCGCCAGCAGTCAGCGGGAGGCGAGAGATACGCAGTATTTT.